The table lists the clone carrying this T cell receptor beta chain with a count of one. As yet, its antigen is unknown. Clones were read by immunoSEQ multiplex PCR, and TCRdb kept only the in-frame ones, dropping some. The data show tens of thousands of clones, 88% seen once. The data are from a study of PD-1 blockade in mismatch repair-deficient tumors. General observations from the study: Rapid post-treatment expansion, then contraction, generally preceding radiologic response, marked tumor-resident clones.

The CDR3 length is 14 residues. The germline V and J ends were trimmed by 2 bases and 1 base, with 9 bases remaining between them. The V gene's germline CDR1 is LGHNA and CDR2 YSLEER. The TCR was taken from an adult with mismatch repair-deficient cancer. Sequenced here: peripheral blood, sampled 52 weeks after starting pembrolizumab. The J gene is TRBJ2-7, the V gene TRBV4-3; D is unclear. The CDR3 protein is CASSQNLASYEQYF. In nucleotides, the CDR3 is TGCGCCAGCAGCCAAAATTTGGCATCCTACGAGCAGTACTTC.